The clone carrying this T cell receptor beta chain has just one count. What it binds is unknown. The record originates from a study of OX40 agonist ivuxolimab in advanced cancers. Across the whole study: A history of anti-PD-1, anti-PD-L1 or anti-CTLA-4 therapy was acceptable, and roughly 40% had some. Study-wide points: Among the nonresponders, some also had low normalized T-cell clonal expansion. Within 6 weeks, CD4+ and CD8+ blood T cells expanded clonally at 0.1 to 3.0 mg/kg. No antigen was identified for the clonally expanded peripheral T cells.

The CDR3 runs to 15 residues. V dropped 6 bases and J dropped 8; count of bases not matched to a gene: 13. Germline V gene lookup returns CDR1 SGHNT and CDR2 YENEEA. Method: immunoSEQ multiplex PCR; TCRdb's copy keeps in-frame clones and lacks some. Seen here are some 64,000 clones, about nine tenths observed once, and the top ten hold about 19%. The chain links TRBV11-3 to TRBJ2-1, with 7 bases matching TRBD1. The sequence derives from an adult with an advanced solid tumor such as melanoma, head and neck, liver or kidney cancer. Material: CD4+ or CD8+ T cells sorted from blood, obtained in a trial of the OX40 agonist ivuxolimab. The CDR3 spells CASSYKRDSGDEQFF. CDR3 nucleotides: TGTGCCAGCAGTTATAAAAGGGACAGTGGGGATGAGCAGTTCTTC.